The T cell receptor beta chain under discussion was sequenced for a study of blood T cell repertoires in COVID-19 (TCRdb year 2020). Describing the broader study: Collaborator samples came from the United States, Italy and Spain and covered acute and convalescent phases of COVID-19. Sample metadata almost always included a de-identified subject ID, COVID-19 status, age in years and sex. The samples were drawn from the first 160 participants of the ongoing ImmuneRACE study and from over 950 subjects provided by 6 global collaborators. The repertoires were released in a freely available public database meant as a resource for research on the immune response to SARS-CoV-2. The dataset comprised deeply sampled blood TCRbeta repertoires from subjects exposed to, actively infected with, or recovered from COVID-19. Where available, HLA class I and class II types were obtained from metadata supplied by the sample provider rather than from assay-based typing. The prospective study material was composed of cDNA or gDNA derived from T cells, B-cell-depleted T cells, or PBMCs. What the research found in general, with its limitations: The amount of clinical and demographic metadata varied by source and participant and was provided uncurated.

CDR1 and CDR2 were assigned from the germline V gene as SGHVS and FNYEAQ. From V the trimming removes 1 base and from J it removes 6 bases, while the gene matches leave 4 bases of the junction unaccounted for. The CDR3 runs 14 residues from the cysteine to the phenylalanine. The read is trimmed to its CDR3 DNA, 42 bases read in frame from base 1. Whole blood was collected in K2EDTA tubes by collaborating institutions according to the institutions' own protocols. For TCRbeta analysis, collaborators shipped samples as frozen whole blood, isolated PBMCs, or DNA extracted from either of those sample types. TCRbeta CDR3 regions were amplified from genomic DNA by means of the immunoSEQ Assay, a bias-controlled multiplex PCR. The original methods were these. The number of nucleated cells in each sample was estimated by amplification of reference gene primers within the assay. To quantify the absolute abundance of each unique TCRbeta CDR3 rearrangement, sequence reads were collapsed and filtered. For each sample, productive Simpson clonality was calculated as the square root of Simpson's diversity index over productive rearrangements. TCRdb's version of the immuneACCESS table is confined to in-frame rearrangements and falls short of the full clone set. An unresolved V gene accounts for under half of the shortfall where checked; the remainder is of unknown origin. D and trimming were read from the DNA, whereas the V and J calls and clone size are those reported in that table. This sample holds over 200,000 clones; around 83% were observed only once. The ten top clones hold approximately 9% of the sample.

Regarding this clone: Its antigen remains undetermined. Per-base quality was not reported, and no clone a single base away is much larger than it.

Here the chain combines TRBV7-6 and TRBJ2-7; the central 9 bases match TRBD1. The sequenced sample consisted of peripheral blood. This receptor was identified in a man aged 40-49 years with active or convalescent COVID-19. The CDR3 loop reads CASSLEGQGGEQYF. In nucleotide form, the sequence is TGTGCCAGCAGCTTAGAGGGACAGGGTGGCGAGCAGTACTTC.